This entry lists 21 T cell receptor beta chains sequenced from one sample in a study of cytomegalovirus exposure and HLA in healthy donors. Both 60 Vbeta primers and 13 Jbeta primers went into the PCR. Repertoires were generated with immunoSEQ multiplex PCR, while TCRdb's copy carries only in-frame clones and drops some. The listing records 150,000 to 200,000 clones. The material sequenced was PBMCs. Receptors were obtained from a woman in her sixties or seventies in good health and CMV-seronegative.

The chain carries TRBV7-6 and TRBJ2-7; D gene ambiguous. Looked up from germline, CDR1 is SGHVS and CDR2 is FNYEAQ. V was shortened by 1 base and J by 0 bases, with 7 bases between the two germline ends. The CDR3 sequence is 14 residues long. The chain's CDR3 is CASSLGQASYEQYF. In nucleotides, the CDR3 is TGTGCCAGCAGCTTAGGTCAAGCCTCCTACGAGCAGTACTTC.

This chain connects TRBV28 to TRBJ2-7; 13 bases line up with TRBD2. CDR3 length: 16 amino acids. The J segment lost 3 bases and the V segment lost 2 bases, leaving 4 bases of the junction unmatched. The germline V gene encodes CDR1 MDHEN and CDR2 SYDVKM. CDR3 DNA: TGTGCCAGCAGTTTACGGCGGACTAGCGGGAGCTACGAGCAGTACTTC. It is translated as CASSLRRTSGSYEQYF.

The chain combines TRBV19 with TRBJ1-1; 7 bases are shared with TRBD1. Germline CDR1 reads LNHDA; CDR2 reads SQIVND (reference sequence). V lost 5 bases and J lost 0; bases outside the gene matches: 3. The CDR3 runs to 14 residues. As DNA, the CDR3 is TGTGCCAGTAGTTCGGGACAGATGAACACTGAAGCTTTCTTT. This codes for CASSSGQMNTEAFF.

This chain links TRBV2 with TRBJ1-1; no firm D call. V lost 8 bases, J lost 1 base, and 8 bases lay in between. This CDR3 has 12 amino acids. CDR1 SNHLY and CDR2 FYNNEI come from the germline V gene. In nucleotides, the CDR3 is TGTGCCAGCGACCGGGAGAACACTGAAGCTTTCTTT. Protein product: CASDRENTEAFF. Full variable domain (outside the CDR3, taken from reference TRBV2 and TRBJ1-1): EPEVTQTPSHQVTQMGQEVILRCVPISNHLYFYWYRQILGQKVEFLVSFYNNEISEKSEIFDDQFSVERPDGSNFTLKIRSTKLEDSAMYFCASDRENTEAFFGQGTRLTVV.

This sequence joins TRBV18 and TRBJ2-7; the D is unclear. There are 15 residues in the CDR3. Germline CDR1 reads KGHSH; CDR2 reads LQKENI. Between the trimmed V and J ends, which lost 5 bases and 3 bases, there was a span of 17 bases. The CDR3 nucleotides are TGTGCCAGCTCAGCCTCTTCTGAGCGTTTCTACGAGCAGTACTTC. This sequence encodes CASSASSERFYEQYF. Looking up the rest from reference TRBV18 and TRBJ2-7 gives the full variable domain: NAGVMQNPRHLVRRRGQEARLRCSPMKGHSHVYWYRQLPEEGLKFMVYLQKENIIDESGMPKERFSAEFPKEGPSILRIQQVVRGDSAAYFCASSASSERFYEQYFGPGTRLTVT.

The V and J genes are TRBV10-3 and TRBJ1-3; 7 bases are shared with TRBD1. The V gene end was trimmed by 10 bases and the J gene end by 4 bases; junction bases not matched to a gene: 13. Germline loops: CDR1 ENHRY, CDR2 SYGVKD. This CDR3 contains 15 residues. DNA of the CDR3: TGTGCCACCGCGACCGACAGGGCCCCCGGAAACACCATATATTTT. It is translated as CATATDRAPGNTIYF.

The chain is built from TRBV5-4 and TRBJ1-5, with D tentatively TRBD1 (6 bases). This CDR3 contains 14 residues. Trimming removed 3 bases from V and 1 base from J, with 8 bases in between. Germline loops: CDR1 SGHNT, CDR2 YYREEE (reference sequence). The CDR3 loop is CASSSQGSNQPQHF. DNA of the CDR3: TGTGCCAGCAGCTCACAGGGAAGCAATCAGCCCCAGCATTTT.

The CDR3 here is CASSQGYLTRGEQYF. The CDR3 nucleotides read TGCGCCAGCAGCCAAGGGTATCTAACTCGTGGCGAGCAGTACTTC. The rearrangement links TRBV4-3 to TRBJ2-7; D gene ambiguous. The V end was cut by 1 base, the J end by 6 bases, with 16 bases between. The CDR3 loop spans 15 amino acids. In germline, CDR1 is LGHNA, CDR2 YSLEER.

The chain employs TRBV7-6 and TRBJ2-6; no reliable D call. The CDR3 consists of 16 residues. From germline, CDR1 is SGHVS and CDR2 FNYEAQ. V dropped 1 base and J dropped 0 bases, with 7 bases sitting between them. The CDR3 DNA is TGTGCCAGCAGCTTAGATGTGGCCTCTGGGGCCAACGTCCTGACTTTC. This gives the protein CASSLDVASGANVLTF.

J is TRBJ2-7 and V is TRBV5-1, with TRBD1 as a possible D gene (5 bases). Germline V gene sequence: CDR1 SGHRS, CDR2 YFSETQ. With 4 bases removed from V and 2 bases from J, the gap between germline ends came to 13 bases. This CDR3 region has 14 residues. This CDR3 is CASSLGVRAYEQYF. The CDR3 nucleotides are TGCGCCAGCAGCCTAGGGGTACGGGCCTACGAGCAGTACTTC. The full variable domain, its missing parts supplied by reference TRBV5-1 and TRBJ2-7, is KAGVTQTPRYLIKTRGQQVTLSCSPISGHRSVSWYQQTPGQGLQFLFEYFSETQRNKGNFPGRFSGRQFSNSRSEMNVSTLELGDSALYLCASSLGVRAYEQYFGPGTRLTVT.

A remark on this clone: The sample carries other DNA sequences with the same CDR3. The chain is built from TRBV2 and TRBJ1-5; unclear D gene. This CDR3 spans 13 amino acids. Trimming removed 8 bases at V and 1 base at J, with 9 bases between. The germline V gene encodes CDR1 SNHLY and CDR2 FYNNEI. CDR3 in DNA: TGTGCCAGCTCCGAGGAAAGCAATCAGCCCCAGCATTTT. Amino acid sequence: CASSEESNQPQHF.

The rearrangement joins TRBV2 to TRBJ1-1, with D unclear. Germline V gives CDR1 SNHLY, CDR2 FYNNEI. This CDR3 spans 13 amino acids. The ends were cut back, 7 bases at V and 1 base at J, with 10 bases in the middle. Here the CDR3 DNA reads TGTGCCAGCAAGTGGGAGCCGAACACTGAAGCTTTCTTT. Its translation: CASKWEPNTEAFF. Variable domain in full (rest from reference TRBV2 and TRBJ1-1): EPEVTQTPSHQVTQMGQEVILRCVPISNHLYFYWYRQILGQKVEFLVSFYNNEISEKSEIFDDQFSVERPDGSNFTLKIRSTKLEDSAMYFCASKWEPNTEAFFGQGTRLTVV.

The DNA for the CDR3 is TGCAGTGCCGGAGGCCCGGACGAGCAGTACTTC. Its translation: CSAGGPDEQYF. The V and J genes are TRBV20-1 and TRBJ2-7, with D perhaps TRBD2 (5 bases). The CDR3 runs to 11 residues. In germline, CDR1 is DFQATT, CDR2 SNEGSKA (reference sequence). V lost 6 bases and J lost 5, with 11 bases in between.

The rearrangement joins TRBV7-9 to TRBJ1-2; maybe TRBD1 (5 bases). The germline V and J ends were trimmed by 5 bases and 2 bases, with 21 bases remaining between them. CDR1 is SEHNR and CDR2 is FQNEAQ in the germline V gene (reference sequence). The CDR3 is made up of 17 amino acids. CDR3 protein: CASSTPWGRGTNYGYTF. The CDR3 DNA reads as TGTGCCAGCAGCACTCCATGGGGTAGGGGAACGAACTATGGCTACACCTTC.

The rearrangement links TRBV19 to TRBJ2-5; TRBD1 is a possible D gene (5 bases). The CDR3 is 15 residues long. The germline V gene has CDR1 LNHDA and CDR2 SQIVND (reference sequence). The ends were cut back, 3 bases at V and 1 base at J, with 12 bases in the middle. The CDR3 DNA is TGTGCCAGTAGTATGGGCGGACAAACCCAAGAGACCCAGTACTTC. Its protein product is CASSMGGQTQETQYF.

This chain connects TRBV7-9 to TRBJ1-1; no definite D call. Germline CDR1 is SEHNR and CDR2 is FQNEAQ (reference sequence). The CDR3 has 15 amino acids. V was clipped by 6 bases and J by 3 bases, with 17 bases between them. DNA for the CDR3: TGTGCCAGCAGTTACCAAGAGGGATGGTACACTGAAGCTTTCTTT. This translates into CASSYQEGWYTEAFF.

This chain joins TRBV15 and TRBJ2-2; perhaps TRBD1 as D (5 bases). V lost 4 bases and J lost 6, with 12 bases in between. The CDR3 has 14 amino acids. Germline CDR1 and CDR2: LNHNV and YYDKDF (reference sequence). The CDR3 nucleotides are TGTGCCACCAGCACCCGGACATCGTCCGGGGAGCTGTTTTTT. The encoded protein is CATSTRTSSGELFF.

The J gene is TRBJ1-2, the V gene TRBV6-1; tentative D call: TRBD1 (5 bases). Trimming removed 2 bases from V and 8 bases from J, with 12 bases in between. The CDR3 consists of 13 residues. Germline-derived CDR1 and CDR2 are MNHNS and SASEGT. CDR3 in amino acids: CASSENGAWGYTF. The CDR3 DNA follows: TGTGCCAGCAGTGAAAATGGGGCCTGGGGCTACACCTTC.

With regard to this clone: Other nucleotide sequences from this sample produce the same CDR3. The chain links TRBV5-1 to TRBJ2-1, with 10 nucleotides matching TRBD2. Germline trimming cut 1 base from V and 7 bases from J; bases unmatched to any gene: 5. Germline V CDR1 and CDR2: SGHRS, YFSETQ. The CDR3 consists of 15 residues. CDR3 bases: TGCGCCAGCAGCTTGCTAGCGGGAGCAGGTAATGAGCAGTTCTTC. It codes for CASSLLAGAGNEQFF.

The chain carries TRBV5-4 and TRBJ1-6, with 7 bases matching TRBD1. The CDR3 spans 16 residues. Trimming removed 0 bases from V and 5 bases from J; junction bases left unmatched: 5. The germline gives CDR1 SGHNT, CDR2 YYREEE (reference sequence). CDR3 sequence reads: CASSLDPGQNNSPLHF. CDR3 DNA: TGTGCCAGCAGCTTGGATCCGGGACAGAATAATTCACCCCTCCACTTT.

V gene TRBV19 combines with J gene TRBJ1-5; 8 positions agree with TRBD1. CDR3 length: 17 amino acids. CDR1 and CDR2 (germline): LNHDA, SQIVND (reference sequence). Unmatched junction bases numbered 6, after V lost 1 base and J lost 1 base. The DNA for the CDR3 is TGTGCCAGTAGTATAGGCCCCGGGACAGGCAGCAATCAGCCCCAGCATTTT. It translates to CASSIGPGTGSNQPQHF.